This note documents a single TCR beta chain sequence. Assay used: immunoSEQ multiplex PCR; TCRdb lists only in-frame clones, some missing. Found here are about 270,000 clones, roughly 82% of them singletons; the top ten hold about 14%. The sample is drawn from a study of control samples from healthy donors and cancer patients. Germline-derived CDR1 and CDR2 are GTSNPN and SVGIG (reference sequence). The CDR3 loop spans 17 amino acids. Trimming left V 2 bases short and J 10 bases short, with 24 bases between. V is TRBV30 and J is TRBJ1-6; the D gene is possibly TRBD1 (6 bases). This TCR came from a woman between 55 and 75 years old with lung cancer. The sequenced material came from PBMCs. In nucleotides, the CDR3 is TGTGCCTGGAGTTCAAACGAAGGAGTGGAGGGGGGATCACCCCTCCACTTT. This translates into CAWSSNEGVEGGSPLHF.